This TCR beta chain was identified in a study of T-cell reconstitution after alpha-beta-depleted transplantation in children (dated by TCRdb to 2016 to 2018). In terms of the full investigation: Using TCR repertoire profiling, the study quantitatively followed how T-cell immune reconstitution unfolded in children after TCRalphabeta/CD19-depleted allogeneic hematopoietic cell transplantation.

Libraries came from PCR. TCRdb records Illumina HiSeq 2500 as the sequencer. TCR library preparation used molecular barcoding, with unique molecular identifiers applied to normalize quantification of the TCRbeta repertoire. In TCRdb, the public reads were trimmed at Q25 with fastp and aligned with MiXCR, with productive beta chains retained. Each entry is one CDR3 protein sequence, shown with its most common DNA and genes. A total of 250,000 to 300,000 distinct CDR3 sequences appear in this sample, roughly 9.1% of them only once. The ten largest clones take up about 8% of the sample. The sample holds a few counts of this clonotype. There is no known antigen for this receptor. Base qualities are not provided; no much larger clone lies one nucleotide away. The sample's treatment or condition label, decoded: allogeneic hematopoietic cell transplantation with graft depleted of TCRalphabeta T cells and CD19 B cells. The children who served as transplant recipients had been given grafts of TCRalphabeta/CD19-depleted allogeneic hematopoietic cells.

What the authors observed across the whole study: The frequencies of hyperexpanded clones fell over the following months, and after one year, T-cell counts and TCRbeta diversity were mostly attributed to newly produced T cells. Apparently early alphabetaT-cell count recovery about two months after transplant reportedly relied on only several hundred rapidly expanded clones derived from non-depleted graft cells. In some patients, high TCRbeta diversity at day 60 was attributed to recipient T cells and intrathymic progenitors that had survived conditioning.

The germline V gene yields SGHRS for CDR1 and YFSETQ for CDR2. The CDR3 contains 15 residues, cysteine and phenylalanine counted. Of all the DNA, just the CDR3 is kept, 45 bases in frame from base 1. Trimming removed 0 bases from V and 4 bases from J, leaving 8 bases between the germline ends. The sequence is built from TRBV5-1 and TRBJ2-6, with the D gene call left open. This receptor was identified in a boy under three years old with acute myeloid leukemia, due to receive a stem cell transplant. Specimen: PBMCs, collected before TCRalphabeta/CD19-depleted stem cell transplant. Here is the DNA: TGCGCCAGCAGCTTGGCGTTGGAGGGGGCCAACGTCCTGACTTTC. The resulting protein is CASSLALEGANVLTF.